These T cell receptor beta chains were read from a single sample in a study of blood T cell repertoires in COVID-19. Repertoires were generated with immunoSEQ multiplex PCR, while TCRdb's copy carries only in-frame clones and drops some. The sample holds more than 85,000 clones; over 80% are singletons and the top ten take around 1.2%. Input material: peripheral blood. Receptors originate from a human donor in a cohort sampled during active COVID-19. Each CDR3 is given with its conserved first and last residue. The D gene is left open where the match is weak. Rows may omit the clone size; those that give it use once, few, many or a size class.

v_gene	len	j_gene	d_gene	abundance	CDR3aa	CDR3nt
TRBV4-1	16	TRBJ2-7	NA	NA	CASSQEFNLDSYEQYF	TGCGCCAGCAGCCAAGAATTTAATTTAGACTCCTACGAGCAGTACTTC
TRBV5-4	15	TRBJ1-2	NA	NA	CASSSTGGGAYGYTF	TGTGCCAGCAGCTCAACCGGCGGGGGGGCCTATGGCTACACCTTC
TRBV18	18	TRBJ2-2	NA	NA	CASSPRVPSGTNTGELFF	TGTGCCAGCTCACCGAGGGTACCATCCGGGACGAACACCGGGGAGCTGTTTTTT
TRBV7-2	15	TRBJ1-2	TRBD1	once	CASSLARQGRGGYTF	TGTGCCAGCAGCTTAGCCCGACAGGGTCGCGGCGGCTACACCTTC
TRBV5-6	13	TRBJ1-2	TRBD1	NA	CASSLDRDYGYTF	TGTGCCAGCAGCTTAGACAGGGACTATGGCTACACCTTC
TRBV6-6	13	TRBJ2-7	NA	NA	CASRDRREYEQYF	TGTGCCAGCAGGGACAGGCGGGAATACGAGCAGTACTTC
TRBV21-1	14	TRBJ1-2	NA	NA	CASSNFLTTNGYTF	TGTGCCAGCAGCAATTTTCTTACTACCAATGGCTACACCTTC
TRBV7-9	14	TRBJ1-1	NA	NA	CASSLAGEYTEAFF	TGTGCCAGCAGCTTAGCGGGCGAGTACACTGAAGCTTTCTTT
TRBV20-1	13	TRBJ2-7	NA	NA	CSASKQATYEQYF	TGCAGTGCTAGTAAACAGGCCACCTACGAGCAGTACTTC
TRBV12-3/TRBV12-4	11	TRBJ2-7	NA	NA	CASSFADEQYF	TGTGCCAGCAGTTTCGCAGACGAGCAGTACTTC
TRBV6-5	14	TRBJ2-7	TRBD2	NA	CASTSSGNGYEQYF	TGTGCCAGCACTTCAAGCGGGAACGGGTACGAGCAGTACTTC
TRBV6-1	14	TRBJ2-7	NA	few	CASSDGGQQYEQYF	TGTGCCAGCAGTGACGGGGGACAGCAATACGAGCAGTACTTC
TRBV28	15	TRBJ1-5	NA	NA	CASTPTGNNNQPQHF	TGTGCCAGCACTCCGACAGGAAATAACAATCAGCCCCAGCATTTT
TRBV29-1	11	TRBJ2-1	TRBD1	NA	CSVGQGWEQFF	TGCAGCGTTGGACAGGGATGGGAGCAGTTCTTC
TRBV19	14	TRBJ1-1	NA	once	CASSSVDSYTEAFF	TGTGCCAGTAGTTCCGTAGACAGTTACACTGAAGCTTTCTTT
TRBV5-1	14	TRBJ1-1	NA	NA	CASSLRVRNTEAFF	TGCGCCAGCAGCTTGAGAGTTCGGAACACTGAAGCTTTCTTT
TRBV19	14	TRBJ2-7	NA	NA	CASSLGTQSREQYF	TGTGCCAGTAGTCTGGGGACTCAGTCGCGCGAGCAGTACTTC
TRBV5-1	14	TRBJ1-2	TRBD1	once	CASSLDTGQSRYTF	TGCGCCAGCAGCTTGGATACGGGACAGAGTCGCTACACCTTC
TRBV7-9	15	TRBJ1-6	NA	NA	CASSPRGGPGSPLHF	TGTGCCAGCAGCCCCAGGGGCGGGCCCGGCTCACCCCTCCACTTT
TRBV4-2	15	TRBJ1-2	TRBD1	NA	CASSQATGDDYGYTF	TGTGCCAGCAGCCAAGCGACAGGGGATGACTATGGCTACACCTTC
TRBV27	18	TRBJ2-2	TRBD1	NA	CASSLLVRAGGNTGELFF	TGTGCCAGCAGTTTACTCGTAAGGGCAGGGGGGAACACCGGGGAGCTGTTTTTT
TRBV7-9	15	TRBJ2-7	TRBD1	NA	CASSHGQGISHEQYF	TGTGCCAGCAGTCACGGACAGGGTATCTCCCACGAGCAGTACTTC
TRBV5-1	15	TRBJ2-2	NA	NA	CASSLGRGNTGELFF	TGCGCCAGCAGCTTGGGGAGGGGGAACACCGGGGAGCTGTTTTTT
TRBV5-1	15	TRBJ1-3	NA	many	CASRKGGRTGNTIYF	TGCGCCAGCAGAAAGGGAGGGAGAACTGGAAACACCATATATTTT
TRBV12-5	13	TRBJ2-3	NA	NA	CASGPPAGNTQYF	TGTGCTAGTGGCCCCCCGGCAGGGAATACGCAGTATTTT
TRBV6-1	19	TRBJ1-1	NA	NA	CASSGGIRQALTVVTEAFF	TGTGCCAGCAGTGGGGGGATTAGACAGGCGCTAACAGTTGTCACTGAAGCTTTCTTT
TRBV19	15	TRBJ2-3	NA	NA	CASSIRGTPTDTQYF	TGTGCCAGTAGTATTCGCGGGACCCCCACAGATACGCAGTATTTT
TRBV7-3	13	TRBJ2-1	NA	NA	CASSITLDNEQFF	TGTGCCAGCAGCATCACGTTAGACAATGAGCAGTTCTTC
TRBV10-3	13	TRBJ2-5	NA	few	CAIRGTTQETQYF	TGTGCCATCAGAGGGACAACCCAAGAGACCCAGTACTTC
TRBV6-1	15	TRBJ1-2	TRBD1	few	CASSEARAGGNGYTF	TGTGCCAGCAGTGAAGCACGGGCAGGGGGCAATGGCTACACCTTC
TRBV18	17	TRBJ2-2	NA	NA	CASSPGTDRRNTGELFF	TGTGCCAGCTCACCAGGTACCGACAGGCGGAACACCGGGGAGCTGTTTTTT
TRBV5-1	18	TRBJ1-3	TRBD1	NA	CASSLKSTKGQDGNTIYF	TGCGCCAGCAGCTTGAAGTCCACTAAGGGACAGGACGGAAACACCATATATTTT
TRBV14	14	TRBJ2-3	NA	once	CASRGVGHTDTQYF	TGTGCCAGCAGAGGGGTGGGACACACAGATACGCAGTATTTT
TRBV11-2	15	TRBJ2-5	NA	NA	CASSLRRHPQETQYF	TGTGCCAGCAGCTTACGACGACATCCACAAGAGACCCAGTACTTC
TRBV9	15	TRBJ2-5	TRBD2	NA	CASSVAGGRGATQYF	TGTGCCAGCAGCGTAGCGGGGGGGCGAGGGGCGACCCAGTACTTC
TRBV6-5	15	TRBJ2-3	NA	NA	CASRARQPSTDTQYF	TGTGCCAGCAGGGCCCGACAGCCAAGCACAGATACGCAGTATTTT
TRBV5-1	15	TRBJ1-4	NA	NA	CASSLSWRKDEKLFF	TGCGCCAGCAGCTTGAGTTGGAGGAAGGATGAAAAACTGTTTTTT
TRBV9	18	TRBJ1-2	TRBD1	once	CASSVDGTGDLANYGYTF	TGTGCCAGCAGCGTAGATGGGACAGGGGACCTAGCTAACTATGGCTACACCTTC
TRBV7-9	16	TRBJ2-6	NA	NA	CASRGDRSSGANVLTF	TGTGCCAGCAGGGGAGACAGGAGCTCTGGGGCCAACGTCCTGACTTTC
TRBV7-9	17	TRBJ2-2	TRBD1	NA	CASSVRLPGTGTGELFF	TGTGCCAGCAGCGTTCGACTTCCCGGGACAGGGACCGGGGAGCTGTTTTTT
TRBV10-3	14	TRBJ1-6	NA	NA	CAISRDSYNSPLHF	TGTGCCATCAGCCGGGACTCCTATAATTCACCCCTCCACTTT
TRBV9	17	TRBJ2-5	NA	NA	CASSVDLGGRVGETQYF	TGTGCCAGCAGCGTAGATCTAGGTGGCAGGGTCGGGGAGACCCAGTACTTC
TRBV7-3	16	TRBJ2-5	TRBD2	NA	CASSPPGGSYQETQYF	TGTGCCAGCAGCCCCCCGGGAGGTTCGTACCAAGAGACCCAGTACTTC
TRBV10-3	13	TRBJ1-2	NA	NA	CAAKGSSGYGYTF	TGTGCCGCGAAGGGGTCATCGGGCTATGGCTACACCTTC
TRBV29-1	11	TRBJ1-2	TRBD1	NA	CSDGQGYGYTF	TGCAGCGACGGACAGGGCTATGGCTACACCTTC
TRBV6-6	15	TRBJ1-5	NA	NA	CASSYGRDSNQPQHF	TGTGCCAGCAGTTATGGTCGGGATAGCAATCAGCCCCAGCATTTT
TRBV3-1/TRBV3-2	14	TRBJ2-1	NA	NA	CASRVRDSTMKQFF	TGTGCCAGCAGAGTCCGGGACTCTACAATGAAGCAGTTCTTC
TRBV3-1/TRBV3-2	13	TRBJ2-7	NA	few	CASSRAAGYEQYF	TGTGCCAGCAGCCGAGCGGCGGGCTACGAGCAGTACTTC
TRBV4-3	14	TRBJ2-7	TRBD1	NA	CASSHPGQGSEQYF	TGCGCCAGCAGCCACCCGGGACAGGGAAGCGAGCAGTACTTC
TRBV5-4	13	TRBJ1-2	TRBD1	NA	CASSLQGARGYTF	TGTGCCAGCAGCTTACAGGGGGCGCGAGGCTACACCTTC